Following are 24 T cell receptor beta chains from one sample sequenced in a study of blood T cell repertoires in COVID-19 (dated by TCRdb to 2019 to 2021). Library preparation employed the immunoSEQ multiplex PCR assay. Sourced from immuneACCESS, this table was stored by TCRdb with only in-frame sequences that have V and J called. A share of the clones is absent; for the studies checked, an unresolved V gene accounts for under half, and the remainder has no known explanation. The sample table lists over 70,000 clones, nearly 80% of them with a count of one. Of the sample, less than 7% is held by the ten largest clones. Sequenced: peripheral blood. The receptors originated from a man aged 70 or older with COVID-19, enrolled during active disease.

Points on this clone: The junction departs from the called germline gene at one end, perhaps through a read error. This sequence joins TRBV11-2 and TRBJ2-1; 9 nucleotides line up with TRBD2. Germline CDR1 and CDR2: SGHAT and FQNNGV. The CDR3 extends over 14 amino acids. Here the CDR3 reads CASSSPRTSAKRLF. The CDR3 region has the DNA TGTGCCAGCAGCTCGCCCAGGACTAGCGCAAAGAGGCTCTTC.

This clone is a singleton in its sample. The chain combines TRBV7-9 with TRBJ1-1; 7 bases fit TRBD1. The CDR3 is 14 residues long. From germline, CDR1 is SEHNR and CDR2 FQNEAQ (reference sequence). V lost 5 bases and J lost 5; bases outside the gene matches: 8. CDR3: CASSPLGGFTEAFF. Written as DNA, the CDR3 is TGTGCCAGCAGCCCGCTAGGGGGCTTTACTGAAGCTTTCTTT.

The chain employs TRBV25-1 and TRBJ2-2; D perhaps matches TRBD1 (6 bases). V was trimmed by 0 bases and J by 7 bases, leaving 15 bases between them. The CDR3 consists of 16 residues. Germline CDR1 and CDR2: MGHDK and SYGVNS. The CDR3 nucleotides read TGTGCCAGCAGTGAATATGGCAGGGGAACGGGCGGGGAGCTGTTTTTT. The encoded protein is CASSEYGRGTGGELFF. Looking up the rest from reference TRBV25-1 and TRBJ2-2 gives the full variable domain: EADIYQTPRYLVIGTGKKITLECSQTMGHDKMYWYQQDPGMELHLIHYSYGVNSTEKGDLSSESTVSRIRTEHFPLTLESARPSHTSQYLCASSEYGRGTGGELFFGEGSRLTVL.

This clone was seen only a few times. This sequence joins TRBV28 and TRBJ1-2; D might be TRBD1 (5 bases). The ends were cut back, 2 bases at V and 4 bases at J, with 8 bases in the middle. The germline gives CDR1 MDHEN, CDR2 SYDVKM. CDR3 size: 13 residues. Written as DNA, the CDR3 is TGTGCCAGCAGTTTACAGGGTTTCTATGGCTACACCTTC. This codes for CASSLQGFYGYTF.

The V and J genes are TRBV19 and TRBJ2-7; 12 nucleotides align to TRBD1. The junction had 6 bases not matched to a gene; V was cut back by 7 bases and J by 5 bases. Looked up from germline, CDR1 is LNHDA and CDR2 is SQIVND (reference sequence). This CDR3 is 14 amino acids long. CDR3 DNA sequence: TGTGCCAGTACCCCGGGACAGGGGGCAAACGAGCAGTACTTC. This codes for CASTPGQGANEQYF.

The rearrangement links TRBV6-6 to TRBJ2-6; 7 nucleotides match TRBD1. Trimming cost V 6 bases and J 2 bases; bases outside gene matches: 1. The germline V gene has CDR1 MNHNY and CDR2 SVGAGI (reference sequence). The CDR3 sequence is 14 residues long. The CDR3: CASSQGAGANVLTF. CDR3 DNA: TGTGCCAGCAGCCAGGGGGCTGGGGCCAACGTCCTGACTTTC.

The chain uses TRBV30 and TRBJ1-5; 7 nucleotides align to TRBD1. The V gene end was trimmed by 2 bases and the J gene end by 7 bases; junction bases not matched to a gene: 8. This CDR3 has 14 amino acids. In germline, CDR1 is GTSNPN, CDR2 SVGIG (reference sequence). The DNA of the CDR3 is TGTGCCTGGAGTCGACAGACAGGGAACCAGCCCCAGCATTTT. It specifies CAWSRQTGNQPQHF.

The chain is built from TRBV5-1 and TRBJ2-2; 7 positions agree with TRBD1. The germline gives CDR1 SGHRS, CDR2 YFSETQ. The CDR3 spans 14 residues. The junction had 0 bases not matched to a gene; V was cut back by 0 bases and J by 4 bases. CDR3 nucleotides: TGCGCCAGCAGCTTGGGGGACAGCACCGGGGAGCTGTTTTTT. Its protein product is CASSLGDSTGELFF.

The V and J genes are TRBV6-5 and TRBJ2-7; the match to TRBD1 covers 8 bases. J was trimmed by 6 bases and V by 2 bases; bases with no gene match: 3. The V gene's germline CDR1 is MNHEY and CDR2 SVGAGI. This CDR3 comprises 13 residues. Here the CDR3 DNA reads TGTGCCAGCAGTTACGGACAGGGATCCGAGCAGTACTTC. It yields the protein CASSYGQGSEQYF.

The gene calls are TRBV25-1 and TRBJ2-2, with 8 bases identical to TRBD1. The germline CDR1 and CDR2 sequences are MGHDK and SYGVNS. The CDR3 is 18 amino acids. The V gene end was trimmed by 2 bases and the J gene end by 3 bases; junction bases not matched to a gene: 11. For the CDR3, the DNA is TGTGCCAGCAGTGAACAGTGGGGACAGGCTGATTACACCGGGGAGCTGTTTTTT. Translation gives CASSEQWGQADYTGELFF. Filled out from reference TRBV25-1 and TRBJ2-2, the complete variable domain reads EADIYQTPRYLVIGTGKKITLECSQTMGHDKMYWYQQDPGMELHLIHYSYGVNSTEKGDLSSESTVSRIRTEHFPLTLESARPSHTSQYLCASSEQWGQADYTGELFFGEGSRLTVL.

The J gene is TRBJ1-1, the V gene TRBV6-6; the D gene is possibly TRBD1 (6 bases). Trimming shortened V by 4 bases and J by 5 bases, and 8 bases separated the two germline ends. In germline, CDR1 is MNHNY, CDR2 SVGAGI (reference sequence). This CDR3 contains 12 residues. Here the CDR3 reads CASSFRGTEAFF. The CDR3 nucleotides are TGTGCCAGCAGTTTTAGGGGGACTGAAGCTTTCTTT.

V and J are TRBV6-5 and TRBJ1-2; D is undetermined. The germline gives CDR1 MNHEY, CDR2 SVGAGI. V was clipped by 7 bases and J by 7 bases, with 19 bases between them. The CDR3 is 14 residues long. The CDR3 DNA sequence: TGTGCCAGCATCTCCAGGTCCCGGCTGAGTGGCTACACCTTC. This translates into CASISRSRLSGYTF.

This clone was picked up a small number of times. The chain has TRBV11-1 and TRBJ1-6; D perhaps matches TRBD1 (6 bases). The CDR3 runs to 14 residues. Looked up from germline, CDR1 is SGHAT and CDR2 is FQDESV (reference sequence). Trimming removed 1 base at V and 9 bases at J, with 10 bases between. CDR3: CASSLGQDSSPLHF. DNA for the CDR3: TGTGCCAGCAGCTTAGGACAGGACAGTTCACCCCTCCACTTT.

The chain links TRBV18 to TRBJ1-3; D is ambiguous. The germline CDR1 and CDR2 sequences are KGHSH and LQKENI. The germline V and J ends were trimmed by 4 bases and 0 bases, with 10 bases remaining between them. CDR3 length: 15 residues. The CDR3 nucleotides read TGTGCCAGCTCACTGATGGAGAGCTCTGGAAACACCATATATTTT. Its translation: CASSLMESSGNTIYF.

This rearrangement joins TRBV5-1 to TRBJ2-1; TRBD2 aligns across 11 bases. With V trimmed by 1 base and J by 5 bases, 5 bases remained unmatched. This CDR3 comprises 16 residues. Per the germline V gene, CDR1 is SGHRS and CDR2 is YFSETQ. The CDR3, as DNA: TGCGCCAGCAGCTTGTCGACTAGCGGGATAAACAATGAGCAGTTCTTC. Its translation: CASSLSTSGINNEQFF.

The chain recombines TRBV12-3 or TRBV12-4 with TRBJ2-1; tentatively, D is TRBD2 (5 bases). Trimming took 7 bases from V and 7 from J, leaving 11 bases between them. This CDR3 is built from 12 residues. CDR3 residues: CASTFGENEQFF. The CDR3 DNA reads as TGTGCCAGCACCTTCGGGGAGAATGAGCAGTTCTTC.

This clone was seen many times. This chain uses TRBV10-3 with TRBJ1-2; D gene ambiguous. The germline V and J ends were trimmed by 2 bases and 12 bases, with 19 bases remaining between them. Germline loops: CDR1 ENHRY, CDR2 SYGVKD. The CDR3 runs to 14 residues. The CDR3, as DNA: TGTGCCATCAGTGAGCTAGCCCAAGTCCCCGGGGACACCTTC. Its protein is CAISELAQVPGDTF.

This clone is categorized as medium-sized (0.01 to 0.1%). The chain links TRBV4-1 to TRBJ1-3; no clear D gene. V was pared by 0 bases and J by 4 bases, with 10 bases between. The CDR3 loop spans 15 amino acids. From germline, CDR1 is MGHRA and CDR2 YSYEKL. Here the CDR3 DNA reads TGCGCCAGCAGCCAAGAGGAGGGATCCGGAAACACCATATATTTT. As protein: CASSQEEGSGNTIYF.

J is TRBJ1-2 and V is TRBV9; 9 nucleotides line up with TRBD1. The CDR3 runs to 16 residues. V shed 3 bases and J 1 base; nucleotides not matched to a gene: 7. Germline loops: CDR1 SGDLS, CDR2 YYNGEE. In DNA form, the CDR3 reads TGTGCCAGCAGCGCACCTGGGACAGGGAATAACTATGGCTACACCTTC. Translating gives CASSAPGTGNNYGYTF.

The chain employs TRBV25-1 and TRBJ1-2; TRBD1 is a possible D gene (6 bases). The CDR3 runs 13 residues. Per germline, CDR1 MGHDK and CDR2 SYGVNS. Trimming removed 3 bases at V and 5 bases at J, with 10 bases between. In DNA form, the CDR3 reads TGTGCCAGCAGTGACGGGGGGCGTTATGGCTACACCTTC. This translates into CASSDGGRYGYTF.

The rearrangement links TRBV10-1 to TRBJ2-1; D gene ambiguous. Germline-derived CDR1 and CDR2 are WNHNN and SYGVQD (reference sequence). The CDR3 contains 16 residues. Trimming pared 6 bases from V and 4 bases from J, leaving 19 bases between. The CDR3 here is CASRFPEENYYNEQFF. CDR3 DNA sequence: TGCGCCAGCAGGTTTCCCGAGGAGAATTATTACAATGAGCAGTTCTTC.

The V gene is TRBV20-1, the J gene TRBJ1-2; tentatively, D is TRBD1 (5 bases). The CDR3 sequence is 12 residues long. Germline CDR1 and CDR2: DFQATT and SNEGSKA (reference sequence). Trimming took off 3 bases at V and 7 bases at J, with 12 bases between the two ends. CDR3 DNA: TGCAGTGCTAGTTTACAGGTCATTGGCTACACCTTC. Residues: CSASLQVIGYTF.

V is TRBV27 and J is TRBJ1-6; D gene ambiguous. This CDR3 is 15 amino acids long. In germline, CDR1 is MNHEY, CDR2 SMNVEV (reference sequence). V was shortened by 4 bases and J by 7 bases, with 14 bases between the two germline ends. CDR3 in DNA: TGTGCCAGCAGTTCAACCCCCCCCGGGAATTCACCCCTCCACTTT. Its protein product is CASSSTPPGNSPLHF.

The CDR3 sequence is CASSQDSSMDEQYF. In nucleotides, the CDR3 is TGCGCCAGCAGCCAAGATTCTAGCATGGACGAGCAGTACTTC. The chain is built from TRBV4-3 and TRBJ2-7; tentative D call: TRBD2 (5 bases). This CDR3 spans 14 amino acids. Germline lookup yields CDR1 LGHNA and CDR2 YSLEER. Trimming left V 0 bases short and J 5 bases short, with 11 bases between.